Shown below are 22 T cell receptor beta chains from a single sample sequenced in a study of cytomegalovirus exposure and HLA in healthy donors. The PCR contained 60 Vbeta and 13 Jbeta primers. Sequencing used immunoSEQ multiplex PCR; TCRdb keeps in-frame clones, though not all of them. The profile covers about 82,000 clones, with 65% to 85% appearing a single time and 3% to 3.5% taken by the ten largest. What was sequenced was PBMCs. These receptors originate from a man aged 50-59 years in good health and CMV-seronegative.

The chain couples TRBV5-1 to TRBJ1-6; 7 nucleotides agree with TRBD1. Germline CDR1 and CDR2: SGHRS and YFSETQ. The length of the CDR3 is 13 residues. The trim removed 1 base at V and 8 bases at J, leaving 0 bases unmatched. CDR3 amino acids: CASSLQGDSPLHF. CDR3 DNA: TGCGCCAGCAGCTTGCAGGGGGATTCACCCCTCCACTTT.

A note on this clone: Compared with germline, one end of the junction differs, possibly owing to a read error. V is TRBV7-9 and J is TRBJ1-2; no reliable D call. This CDR3 contains 11 residues. Germline V CDR1 and CDR2: SEHNR, FQNEAQ (reference sequence). The CDR3 DNA reads TGTTCCAGCAGCCGAGACTATGGCTACACCTTC. Protein: CSSSRDYGYTF. Looking up the rest from reference TRBV7-9 and TRBJ1-2 gives the full variable domain: DTGVSQNPRHKITKRGQNVTFRCDPISEHNRLYWYRQTLGQGPEFLTYFQNEAQLEKSRLLSDRFSAERPKGSFSTLEIQRTEQGDSAMYLCSSSRDYGYTFGSGTRLTVV.

The J gene is TRBJ2-3, the V gene TRBV2; 10 bases are shared with TRBD2. Germline trimming cut 8 bases from V and 5 bases from J; bases unmatched to any gene: 7. CDR1 is SNHLY and CDR2 is FYNNEI in the germline V gene. CDR3 length equals 14 residues. CDR3 nucleotides: TGTGCCAGCCGGCCTAGCGGGGGCCGAGATACGCAGTATTTT. Encoded protein: CASRPSGGRDTQYF.

The chain employs TRBV28 and TRBJ2-5, with 7 bases identical to TRBD2. The CDR3 covers 12 residues. Germline V lookup: CDR1 MDHEN, CDR2 SYDVKM. The V segment lost 5 bases and the J segment 12 bases; nucleotides outside the gene matches: 9. The CDR3 reads CASSPPGRLKYF. DNA of the CDR3: TGTGCCAGCAGTCCCCCCGGGAGGTTGAAGTACTTC. Complete variable domain (other parts from reference TRBV28 and TRBJ2-5): DVKVTQSSRYLVKRTGEKVFLECVQDMDHENMFWYRQDPGLGLRLIYFSYDVKMKEKGDIPEGYSVSREKKERFSLILESASTNQTSMYLCASSPPGRLKYFGPGTRLLVL.

The J gene is TRBJ1-1, the V gene TRBV7-2, with D unresolved. The V and J ends lost 3 bases and 5 bases respectively, with 10 bases between them. There are 13 residues in the CDR3. Germline V CDR1 and CDR2: SGHTA, FQGNSA. The CDR3 reads CASSFGKETEAFF. In nucleotides, the CDR3 is TGTGCCAGCAGCTTCGGGAAAGAAACTGAAGCTTTCTTT.

The V and J genes are TRBV5-4 and TRBJ2-2; maybe TRBD1 (5 bases). This CDR3 contains 15 residues. V lost 4 bases to trimming and J lost 6 bases, with 16 bases between them. In germline, CDR1 is SGHNT, CDR2 YYREEE (reference sequence). The CDR3 DNA reads TGTGCCAGCAGCGTCATAGGGGTTAGGGCCGGGGAGCTGTTTTTT. Amino acids: CASSVIGVRAGELFF.

The V gene is TRBV5-1, the J gene TRBJ1-1; 7 nucleotides agree with TRBD1. The V segment lost 4 bases and the J segment 1 base; nucleotides outside the gene matches: 4. This CDR3 has 14 residues. CDR1 is SGHRS, CDR2 YFSETQ, per germline. CDR3 DNA: TGCGCCAGCAGCGGTCAGGGGGGGAACACTGAAGCTTTCTTT. This translates into CASSGQGGNTEAFF.

This clone was detected a few times. The chain joins TRBV7-9 to TRBJ2-5, with D possibly being TRBD2 (6 bases). Per the germline V gene, CDR1 is SEHNR and CDR2 is FQNEAQ (reference sequence). The V and J ends lost 5 bases and 3 bases respectively, with 10 bases between them. The CDR3 is 13 residues long. The CDR3 bases are TGTGCCAGCAGCGGGGGAGGTAAAGAGACCCAGTACTTC. Protein product: CASSGGGKETQYF.

V gene TRBV6-6 combines with J gene TRBJ2-1; possible D gene TRBD2, 7 bases. Trimming took off 0 bases at V and 4 bases at J, with 13 bases between the two ends. The V gene's germline CDR1 is MNHNY and CDR2 SVGAGI (reference sequence). This CDR3 is 16 amino acids long. The CDR3 DNA reads TGTGCCAGCAGTTACTCGGCGGGGGCGGGTTACAATGAGCAGTTCTTC. It encodes CASSYSAGAGYNEQFF.

V usage is TRBV7-9 and J usage is TRBJ2-5, with 10 bases lining up with TRBD1. CDR3 length: 18 amino acids. Germline assignment: CDR1 SEHNR and CDR2 FQNEAQ (reference sequence). With 1 base clipped from V and 5 bases from J, the junction kept 13 bases outside the gene matches. CDR3 region: CASSLDSVGTGAWETQYF. Here the CDR3 DNA reads TGTGCCAGCAGCTTAGATTCGGTTGGGACAGGGGCCTGGGAGACCCAGTACTTC.

This clone was picked up one time. The chain combines TRBV30 with TRBJ1-4; D unclear. V gave up 6 bases and J gave up 8 bases, with 16 bases separating them. Germline CDR1 is GTSNPN and CDR2 is SVGIG (reference sequence). CDR3 length equals 13 residues. Written as DNA, the CDR3 is TGTGCCTGCACCGGGGAGGGAAGGGAAAAACTGTTTTTT. Its translation: CACTGEGREKLFF.

This clone was detected once. The rearrangement uses TRBV11-3 and TRBJ1-4, with 7 nucleotides matching TRBD1. This CDR3 is built from 14 residues. V was pared by 5 bases and J by 4 bases, with 4 bases of the junction left unmatched. Germline V gene lookup returns CDR1 SGHNT and CDR2 YENEEA. The CDR3, as DNA: TGTGCCAGCAGCCTCCGGGACAGTAATGAAAAACTGTTTTTT. Amino acid sequence: CASSLRDSNEKLFF. Full variable domain (missing parts from reference TRBV11-3 and TRBJ1-4): EAGVVQSPRYKIIEKKQPVAFWCNPISGHNTLYWYLQNLGQGPELLIRYENEEAVDDSQLPKDRFSAERLKGVDSTLKIQPAELGDSAVYLCASSLRDSNEKLFFGSGTQLSVL.

Only one count was recorded for this clone. The rearrangement joins TRBV5-1 to TRBJ1-2; no reliable D call. Germline lookup yields CDR1 SGHRS and CDR2 YFSETQ. This CDR3 comprises 14 residues. V lost 0 bases and J 3 bases, leaving 9 bases between the germline ends. CDR3 loop: CASSLDSRDYGYTF. The CDR3 region has the DNA TGCGCCAGCAGCTTGGATTCTCGGGACTATGGCTACACCTTC.

This clone was picked up many times. The V call is TRBV4-3, the J call TRBJ2-7; D uncertain. V was cut by 1 base and J by 5 bases, with 15 bases left in between. This CDR3 region has 15 residues. Germline V lookup: CDR1 LGHNA, CDR2 YSLEER. CDR3 coding DNA: TGCGCCAGCAGCCAAGGGTCCGGTTTAATGAACGAGCAGTACTTC. As protein: CASSQGSGLMNEQYF.

This clone has only one observation. At one end the junction does not follow the germline gene, possibly because of a read error. The rearrangement uses TRBV7-3 and TRBJ1-1; D possibly corresponds to TRBD1 (5 bases). This CDR3 spans 13 amino acids. Germline CDR1 reads SGHTA; CDR2 reads FQGTGA. CDR3: CASSLQGVTEASF. CDR3 bases: TGTGCCAGCAGCTTACAAGGGGTCACTGAAGCTTCCTTT.

This clone was counted only a few times. CDR3 sequence: CASSLERNRAGETQYF. For the CDR3, the DNA is TGTGCCAGCAGCTTGGAAAGGAACAGGGCTGGGGAGACCCAGTACTTC. The gene calls are TRBV5-8 and TRBJ2-5; a weak D match, TRBD1 (6 bases). V was cut by 0 bases and J by 5 bases, with 17 bases left in between. CDR1 and CDR2 (germline): SGHTS, YDEGEE. The CDR3 has 16 residues.

V is TRBV30 and J is TRBJ2-5; TRBD2 matches 13 bases. Germline V gene data show CDR1 as GTSNPN and CDR2 as SVGIG (reference sequence). J lost 2 bases, V lost 7 bases, and 4 bases had no gene match. The CDR3 length is 14 residues. CDR3 protein: CALGLAGNQETQYF. CDR3 DNA sequence: TGTGCCTTGGGACTAGCGGGGAATCAAGAGACCCAGTACTTC.

The chain combines TRBV5-1 with TRBJ1-1, with TRBD1 matching 11 bases. CDR3 length: 14 residues. In germline, CDR1 is SGHRS, CDR2 YFSETQ. After removal of 4 bases from V and 5 bases from J, the junction contained 4 bases not matched to a gene. The CDR3 region has the DNA TGCGCCAGCAGCACGGACAGGGGGCAAACTGAAGCTTTCTTT. Its translation is CASSTDRGQTEAFF.

As concerns this clone: A read error may produce the germline difference seen at one junction end. CDR3 region: CSSSSLDQPQHF. The CDR3 region has the DNA TGTTCCAGCAGCTCCCTTGATCAGCCCCAGCATTTT. V gene TRBV7-9 combines with J gene TRBJ1-5; D call uncertain. This CDR3 region has 12 residues. Germline lookup yields CDR1 SEHNR and CDR2 FQNEAQ (reference sequence).

The chain has TRBV2 and TRBJ1-2, with D hard to call. CDR1 and CDR2 from the germline V gene are SNHLY and FYNNEI. The CDR3 is 11 amino acids. The ends were cut back, 7 bases at V and 3 bases at J, with 6 bases in the middle. The CDR3 spells CASNPDYGYTF. Written as DNA, the CDR3 is TGTGCCAGCAATCCTGACTATGGCTACACCTTC.

The CDR3 DNA sequence: TGTGCCAGCAACGGACTAGCTCTCTACAATGAGCAGTTCTTC. It translates to CASNGLALYNEQFF. The chain joins TRBV2 to TRBJ2-1; TRBD2 agrees at 8 bases. This CDR3 has 14 amino acids. Germline CDR1 and CDR2: SNHLY and FYNNEI. V gave up 7 bases and J gave up 3 bases; unmatched junction bases: 5.

The chain carries TRBV7-2 and TRBJ1-2; weak D call: TRBD1 (6 bases). The CDR3 runs to 13 residues. The ends were cut back, 3 bases at V and 2 bases at J, with 7 bases in the middle. Germline CDR1 reads SGHTA; CDR2 reads FQGNSA. The CDR3 is CASSFGTNYGYTF. DNA for the CDR3: TGTGCCAGCAGCTTTGGGACAAACTATGGCTACACCTTC.